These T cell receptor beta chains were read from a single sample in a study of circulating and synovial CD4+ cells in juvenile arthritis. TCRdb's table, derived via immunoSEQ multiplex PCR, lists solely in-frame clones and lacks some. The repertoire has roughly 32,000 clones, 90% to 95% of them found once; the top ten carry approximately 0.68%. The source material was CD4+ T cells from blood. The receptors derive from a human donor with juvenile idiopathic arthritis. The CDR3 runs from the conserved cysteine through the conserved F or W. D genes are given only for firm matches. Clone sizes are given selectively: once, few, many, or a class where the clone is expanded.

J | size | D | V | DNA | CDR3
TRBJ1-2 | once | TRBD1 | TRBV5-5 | TGTGCCAGCACCCGGGTTCTGGCGACAGGGGGTTACTATGGCTACACCTTC | CASTRVLATGGYYGYTF
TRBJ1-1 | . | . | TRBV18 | TGTGCCAGCTCACGCGGGGAGTGGAGCACTGAAGCTTTCTTT | CASSRGEWSTEAFF
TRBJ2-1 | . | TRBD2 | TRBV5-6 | TGTGCCAGCAGCCGACTAGCGGTTGGCAATGAGCAGTTCTTC | CASSRLAVGNEQFF
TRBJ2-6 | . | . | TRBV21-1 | TGTGCCAGCAGCAAAGACGAGCGGGAGAGTAGCTCTGGGGCCAACGTCCTGACTTTC | CASSKDERESSSGANVLTF
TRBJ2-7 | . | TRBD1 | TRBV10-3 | TGTGCCACTACGGACAGGGGGACCACCTACGAGCAGTACTTC | CATTDRGTTYEQYF
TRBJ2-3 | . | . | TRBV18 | TGTGCCAGCTCGTCGTCTCAGGGCAGCACAGATACGCAGTATTTT | CASSSSQGSTDTQYF
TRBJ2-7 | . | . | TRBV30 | TGTGCCTGGAGTCCGCGGCGGTCTGTGCCCTACGAGCAGTACTTC | CAWSPRRSVPYEQYF
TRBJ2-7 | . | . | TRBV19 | TGTGCCAGCGGGCAGGGCACCTACGAGCAGTACTTC | CASGQGTYEQYF
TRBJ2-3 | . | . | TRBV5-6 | TGTGCCAGCAGCGTGTTGGGCAGCTCCACAGATACGCAGTATTTT | CASSVLGSSTDTQYF
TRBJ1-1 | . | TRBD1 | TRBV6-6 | TGTGCCAGCAACGGACAGGGCAACACTGAAGCTTTCTTT | CASNGQGNTEAFF
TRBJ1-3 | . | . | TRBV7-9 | TGTGCCAGCAGCTACCCCCGAGCTGGAAACACCATATATTTT | CASSYPRAGNTIYF
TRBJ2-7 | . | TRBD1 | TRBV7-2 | TGTGCCAGCAGCCCGGACAGGGTTGGGTGGTACTTC | CASSPDRVGWYF
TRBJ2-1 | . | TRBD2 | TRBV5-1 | TGCGCCAGCAGAGAAGCGGGAGATTCGTTCAATGAGCAGTTCTTC | CASREAGDSFNEQFF